Each of the 32 T cell receptor beta chains below was sequenced from the same sample in a study of blood T cell repertoires in COVID-19. Clones were read by immunoSEQ multiplex PCR, and TCRdb kept only the in-frame ones, dropping some. Of 50,000 to 60,000 clones in the sample, approximately 91% were seen once. Sequenced input: peripheral blood. Receptors originate from a human donor in a cohort sampled during active COVID-19.

V is TRBV21-1 and J is TRBJ1-2. TRBV21-1 is a recognized pseudogene. This CDR3 is built from 16 residues. CDR3 amino acids: CASSNRGGRIMGGYTF. DNA for the CDR3: TGTGCCAGCAGCAATCGGGGGGGGAGGATTATGGGTGGCTACACCTTC.

The rearrangement joins TRBV30 to TRBJ2-5; D gene unclear. This CDR3 spans 15 amino acids. Looked up from germline, CDR1 is GTSNPN and CDR2 is SVGIG (reference sequence). The germline V and J ends were trimmed by 3 bases and 9 bases, with 23 bases remaining between them. CDR3 bases: TGTGCCTGGAGCGCCGACTCTCTGACCGACCGGGCCCAGTACTTC. Its translation: CAWSADSLTDRAQYF.

This clone was detected only once. Its ends do not fully match the called genes, so a read error is possible. V gene TRBV7-7 combines with J gene TRBJ1-4; 9 bases align to TRBD1. The V gene's germline CDR1 is SSHAT and CDR2 FNYEAQ (reference sequence). This CDR3 is 15 amino acids long. In DNA, the CDR3 is TGTGCTAGCAGCTTAGGGACAGGGAGGAATGAAAAACTGTTTTTT. Translated, it gives CASSLGTGRNEKLFF.

This chain links TRBV4-3 with TRBJ1-4; D is perhaps TRBD1 (5 bases). CDR1 is LGHNA and CDR2 is YSLEER in the germline V gene. Trimming took 1 base from V and 8 from J, leaving 20 bases between them. There are 17 residues in the CDR3. The DNA for the CDR3 is TGCGCCAGCAGCCAAGGCCTCGGAGGGCAGGGAGAAGAAAAACTGTTTTTT. Protein product: CASSQGLGGQGEEKLFF.

In DNA, the CDR3 is TGTGCCAGCAGTTTTAGTGGCGGGGAGCTGTTTTTT. This translates into CASSFSGGELFF. The chain employs TRBV7-9 and TRBJ2-2, with unresolved D. In germline, CDR1 is SEHNR, CDR2 FQNEAQ (reference sequence). The V end was cut by 6 bases, the J end by 7 bases, with 9 bases between. The length of the CDR3 is 12 residues.

The chain joins TRBV19 to TRBJ2-3; TRBD2 is a possible D gene (7 bases). The CDR3 has 14 amino acids. Germline V lookup: CDR1 LNHDA, CDR2 SQIVND (reference sequence). Deletions cut 3 bases from V and 5 bases from J, with 12 bases between. The CDR3 nucleotides are TGTGCCAGTAGTATGGGGGGGGCGGGAGATACGCAGTATTTT. It codes for CASSMGGAGDTQYF.

CDR3 amino acids: CASSPSGGRGDTQYF. CDR3 in DNA: TGCGCCAGCAGCCCCTCGGGGGGGAGAGGGGATACGCAGTATTTT. The chain joins TRBV4-1 to TRBJ2-3; 8 bases agree with TRBD2. Germline V gene data show CDR1 as MGHRA and CDR2 as YSYEKL. CDR3 length: 15 amino acids. V trimming: 4 bases; J trimming: 6 bases; junction bases outside the gene matches: 9.

The V call is TRBV7-2, the J call TRBJ1-1; D is undetermined. This CDR3 is built from 14 residues. V was shortened by 5 bases and J by 6 bases, with 16 bases between the two germline ends. From germline, CDR1 is SGHTA and CDR2 FQGNSA. The CDR3 is CASSPRTGSAEAFF. CDR3 DNA sequence: TGTGCCAGCAGCCCGAGGACGGGGTCCGCTGAAGCTTTCTTT.

The chain links TRBV6-2 or TRBV6-3 to TRBJ2-3; maybe TRBD2 (6 bases). CDR1 is MNHEY, CDR2 SVGEGT, per germline. Trimming removed 4 bases from V and 0 bases from J, with 23 bases in between. This CDR3 has 19 amino acids. The CDR3 loop is CASSSNLIGTSASTDTQYF. DNA for the CDR3: TGTGCCAGCAGTTCGAATCTGATCGGGACTTCAGCTAGCACAGATACGCAGTATTTT.

The CDR3 region is CASSQEVRTGKSGELFF. DNA of the CDR3: TGCGCCAGCAGCCAAGAAGTTCGGACAGGGAAGTCCGGGGAGCTGTTTTTT. J is TRBJ2-2 and V is TRBV4-1; 8 bases align to TRBD1. The CDR3 totals 17 residues. With V trimmed by 0 bases and J by 6 bases, 9 bases remained unmatched. Germline CDR1 and CDR2: MGHRA and YSYEKL.

The chain couples TRBV6-4 to TRBJ2-5; 7 nucleotides agree with TRBD2. Germline V lookup: CDR1 MRHNA, CDR2 SNTAGT. Unmatched junction bases numbered 13, after V lost 10 bases and J lost 2 bases. CDR3 length: 15 residues. CDR3 nucleotides: TGTGCCACGGGGGGTAGGACCTCGCCTCAAGAGACCCAGTACTTC. Translated, it gives CATGGRTSPQETQYF.

V usage is TRBV19 and J usage is TRBJ1-2; weak D call: TRBD1 (5 bases). CDR3 length: 15 amino acids. The germline V gene has CDR1 LNHDA and CDR2 SQIVND (reference sequence). V lost 1 base to trimming and J lost 2 bases, with 11 bases between them. The CDR3 nucleotides are TGTGCCAGTAGTATAGTACTTGGGGGGAACTATGGCTACACCTTC. Protein product: CASSIVLGGNYGYTF. Full variable domain (remainder filled in from reference TRBV19 and TRBJ1-2): DGGITQSPKYLFRKEGQNVTLSCEQNLNHDAMYWYRQDPGQGLRLIYYSQIVNDFQKGDIAEGYSVSREKKESFPLTVTSAQKNPTAFYLCASSIVLGGNYGYTFGSGTRLTVV.

The V call is TRBV7-9, the J call TRBJ2-7; 7 bases fit TRBD1. Trimming removed 4 bases from V and 0 bases from J; junction bases left unmatched: 9. CDR1 is SEHNR and CDR2 is FQNEAQ in the germline V gene (reference sequence). The CDR3 is 16 residues long. The CDR3 protein is CASSSTLRTGSYEQYF. Here the CDR3 DNA reads TGTGCCAGCAGCTCGACCCTCCGGACAGGCTCCTACGAGCAGTACTTC.

The chain links TRBV12-5 to TRBJ1-2, with TRBD1 matching over 9 bases. With V trimmed by 6 bases and J by 3 bases, 5 bases remained unmatched. The CDR3 is made up of 14 amino acids. The germline gives CDR1 LGHNT, CDR2 FRNRAP. Written as DNA, the CDR3 is TGTGCTAGTGGCTACAGGGGGCTTGACTATGGCTACACCTTC. Translation: CASGYRGLDYGYTF.

The V and J genes are TRBV7-8 and TRBJ2-4; TRBD2 is a possible D gene (6 bases). V was pared by 2 bases and J by 2 bases, with 22 bases between. Germline lookup yields CDR1 SGHVS and CDR2 FQNEAQ. CDR3 size: 19 residues. The CDR3 DNA follows: TGTGCCAGCAGCTTATTCCGGGACTCCCGTCATGAAACCAAAAACATTCAGTACTTC. Its protein product is CASSLFRDSRHETKNIQYF. The complete variable domain, with remaining parts taken from reference TRBV7-8 and TRBJ2-4, reads GAGVSQSPRYKVAKRGQDVALRCDPISGHVSLFWYQQALGQGPEFLTYFQNEAQLDKSGLPSDRFFAERPEGSVSTLKIQRTQQEDSAVYLCASSLFRDSRHETKNIQYFGAGTRLSVL.

This clone was seen more than once but under ten times. The chain recombines TRBV10-1 with TRBJ2-7; 7 nucleotides align to TRBD1. The CDR3 has 13 residues. CDR1 WNHNN and CDR2 SYGVQD come from the germline V gene (reference sequence). J gave up 5 bases and V 5 bases, and 6 bases lay outside the gene matches. CDR3 protein: CASSWDSVHEQYF. DNA for the CDR3: TGCGCCAGCAGTTGGGACAGCGTCCACGAGCAGTACTTC.

The rearrangement joins TRBV7-8 to TRBJ1-1; the D gene is possibly TRBD1 (6 bases). CDR1 SGHVS and CDR2 FQNEAQ come from the germline V gene. With 1 base removed from V and 0 bases from J, the gap between germline ends came to 9 bases. This CDR3 comprises 15 residues. In nucleotides, the CDR3 is TGTGCCAGCAGCTTAGAACAGGGCATGAACACTGAAGCTTTCTTT. It yields the protein CASSLEQGMNTEAFF.

The V and J genes are TRBV12-3 or TRBV12-4 and TRBJ2-1; 8 nucleotides line up with TRBD2. The CDR3 extends over 11 amino acids. V was pared by 11 bases and J by 10 bases, with 7 bases of the junction left unmatched. This chain's CDR3 is CAVRGGGEQFF. The CDR3 DNA follows: TGTGCCGTCCGGGGGGGCGGGGAGCAGTTCTTC.

The chain has TRBV30 and TRBJ2-1, with 12 nucleotides matching TRBD1. Trimming took 3 bases from V and 10 from J; bases not matched to a gene: 7. The CDR3 totals 14 residues. Germline lookup yields CDR1 GTSNPN and CDR2 SVGIG (reference sequence). The CDR3 is CAWSKGTGGREQFF. The CDR3 nucleotides read TGTGCCTGGAGCAAGGGGACAGGGGGCCGGGAGCAGTTCTTC.

The chain couples TRBV30 to TRBJ2-1; the D gene is possibly TRBD2 (5 bases). There are 13 residues in the CDR3. V was shortened by 0 bases and J by 7 bases, with 10 bases between the two germline ends. CDR1 is GTSNPN and CDR2 is SVGIG in the germline V gene (reference sequence). The chain's CDR3 is CAWSVLGGNEQFF. DNA of the CDR3: TGTGCCTGGAGTGTACTCGGAGGAAATGAGCAGTTCTTC.

The rearrangement links TRBV11-2 to TRBJ1-2, with D uncertain. Germline loops: CDR1 SGHAT, CDR2 FQNNGV. V dropped 5 bases and J dropped 0 bases, with 10 bases sitting between them. This CDR3 comprises 14 residues. In nucleotides, the CDR3 is TGTGCCAGCAGCCCAAGCGGGACTAACTATGGCTACACCTTC. It codes for CASSPSGTNYGYTF. The entire variable domain, with the rest obtained from reference TRBV11-2 and TRBJ1-2, is as follows: EAGVAQSPRYKIIEKRQSVAFWCNPISGHATLYWYQQILGQGPKLLIQFQNNGVVDDSQLPKDRFSAERLKGVDSTLKIQPAKLEDSAVYLCASSPSGTNYGYTFGSGTRLTVV.

The chain couples TRBV30 to TRBJ2-5; D gene ambiguous. Germline V gene data show CDR1 as GTSNPN and CDR2 as SVGIG (reference sequence). The CDR3 extends over 13 amino acids. The germline V and J ends were trimmed by 3 bases and 3 bases, with 11 bases remaining between them. CDR3 DNA sequence: TGTGCCTGGAGCTTTGGCCAGAAAGAGACCCAGTACTTC. Protein sequence: CAWSFGQKETQYF. Using reference TRBV30 and TRBJ2-5 for the parts outside the CDR3, the full variable domain is SQTIHQWPATLVQPVGSPLSLECTVEGTSNPNLYWYRQAAGRGLQLLFYSVGIGQISSEVPQNLSASRPQDRQFILSSKKLLLSDSGFYLCAWSFGQKETQYFGPGTRLLVL.

The chain recombines TRBV19 with TRBJ2-1; D possibly corresponds to TRBD2 (6 bases). The CDR3 covers 15 residues. The germline CDR1 and CDR2 sequences are LNHDA and SQIVND (reference sequence). Trimming took off 9 bases at V and 5 bases at J, with 20 bases between the two ends. The CDR3 spells CASAGNRRPNNEQFF. The CDR3 DNA follows: TGTGCCAGCGCGGGGAATAGACGGCCCAACAATGAGCAGTTCTTC.

V is TRBV5-6 and J is TRBJ1-2, with D hard to call. The CDR3 is 13 amino acids. Deletions cut 4 bases from V and 4 bases from J, with 11 bases between. CDR1 SGHDT and CDR2 YYEEEE come from the germline V gene. The CDR3 DNA reads as TGTGCCAGCAGCGGAGAGGCGGGCTATGGCTACACCTTC. Protein product: CASSGEAGYGYTF.

This chain links TRBV15 with TRBJ2-5; D is perhaps TRBD1 (5 bases). The CDR3 has 14 residues. Germline V gene data show CDR1 as LNHNV and CDR2 as YYDKDF (reference sequence). The ends were cut back, 0 bases at V and 2 bases at J, with 7 bases in the middle. The CDR3, as DNA: TGTGCCACCAGCAGAGACAGGGCGCAAGAGACCCAGTACTTC. Protein sequence: CATSRDRAQETQYF.

This CDR3 reads CASSFIGQGELFF. The DNA of the CDR3 is TGTGCCAGCAGCTTCATTGGACAGGGGGAGCTGTTTTTT. V usage is TRBV7-2 and J usage is TRBJ2-2; possible D gene TRBD1, 6 bases. V dropped 3 bases and J dropped 8 bases, with 10 bases sitting between them. Germline assignment: CDR1 SGHTA and CDR2 FQGNSA. The CDR3 contains 13 residues.

The rearrangement joins TRBV5-1 to TRBJ2-4, with 11 bases identical to TRBD1. This CDR3 region has 16 residues. Germline CDR1 and CDR2: SGHRS and YFSETQ. V lost 4 bases, J lost 4 bases, and 7 bases stayed unmatched. CDR3 residues: CASSPEGQGVKNIQYF. CDR3 bases: TGCGCCAGCAGCCCGGAGGGACAGGGGGTGAAAAACATTCAGTACTTC. The variable domain in full, completed from reference TRBV5-1 and TRBJ2-4, reads KAGVTQTPRYLIKTRGQQVTLSCSPISGHRSVSWYQQTPGQGLQFLFEYFSETQRNKGNFPGRFSGRQFSNSRSEMNVSTLELGDSALYLCASSPEGQGVKNIQYFGAGTRLSVL.

This rearrangement joins TRBV27 to TRBJ2-2, with 8 bases aligning to TRBD2. Germline V gives CDR1 MNHEY, CDR2 SMNVEV (reference sequence). This CDR3 region has 17 residues. With 3 bases clipped from V and 3 bases from J, the junction kept 9 bases outside the gene matches. The CDR3 region is CASSFSEAGAYTGELFF. As DNA, the CDR3 is TGTGCCAGCAGTTTCTCAGAAGCGGGGGCCTACACCGGGGAGCTGTTTTTT.

Note on this clone: This CDR3 is also generated by other DNA sequences in the sample. This chain links TRBV28 with TRBJ1-1, with TRBD1 matching over 7 bases. Germline values: CDR1 MDHEN, CDR2 SYDVKM. The CDR3 is 15 residues long. V lost 4 bases and J lost 0; bases outside the gene matches: 5. CDR3 sequence (DNA): TGTGCCAGCAGTTCTCCGGGACAGATGAACACTGAAGCTTTCTTT. Its translation: CASSSPGQMNTEAFF.

V gene TRBV11-1 combines with J gene TRBJ2-7, with a weak D call TRBD2 (6 bases). CDR3 length: 16 amino acids. The germline V and J ends were trimmed by 8 bases and 0 bases, with 20 bases remaining between them. The germline CDR1 and CDR2 sequences are SGHAT and FQDESV (reference sequence). This CDR3 is CASAPGGRPISYEQYF. CDR3 nucleotides: TGTGCCAGCGCCCCCGGGGGTCGGCCGATCTCCTACGAGCAGTACTTC.

This chain links TRBV6-5 with TRBJ2-3; 7 bases map to TRBD2. The CDR3 is made up of 15 amino acids. After removal of 8 bases from V and 0 bases from J, the junction contained 8 bases not matched to a gene. Germline CDR1 MNHEY, CDR2 SVGAGI. For the CDR3, the DNA is TGTGCCAGCTCCCTTCGAGCGGGGAGCACAGATACGCAGTATTTT. Translation: CASSLRAGSTDTQYF.

The rearrangement links TRBV27 to TRBJ2-7, with 10 positions matching TRBD1. Germline assignment: CDR1 MNHEY and CDR2 SMNVEV (reference sequence). V was clipped by 8 bases and J by 0 bases; unmatched bases: 7. The CDR3 has 15 amino acids. CDR3 protein: CASGRGQGSSYEQYF. CDR3 DNA: TGTGCCAGCGGACGGGGACAGGGGTCCTCCTACGAGCAGTACTTC.